This T cell receptor beta chain was captured by sequencing in a study of shared clonotypes between healthy human individuals. CD45RO-negative CD8 cells positively selected for CCR7 made up the naive population, which excluded terminally differentiated effector memory CD45RA+ cells. The study enrolled healthy HIV-negative adults without recent acute infections or vaccinations as donors. Genomic DNA per cell subset filled all wells of several immunoSEQ plates. Profiled with immunoSEQ multiplex PCR; TCRdb holds only in-frame clones, not every one. The sample comprises under 700,000 clones, 90% to 95% of which are singletons, and approximately 0.11% rests with the top ten. Germline V gene data show CDR1 as SGHTS and CDR2 as YDEGEE. The CDR3 is made up of 14 amino acids. V lost 2 bases and J lost 3, with 11 bases in between.

The J gene is TRBJ1-1, the V gene TRBV5-8; D gene uncertain. What was sequenced was naive CD8+ T cells sorted from blood. This TCR came from a woman in her twenties or thirties in good health. The CDR3 DNA is TGTGCCAGCAGCTTTATACCAACCGACACTGAAGCTTTCTTT. Protein: CASSFIPTDTEAFF.